The rows below give T cell receptor beta chains drawn from one sample of a study of shared T cell receptors in the human thymus. Some clones are missing from TCRdb's copy, which holds only in-frame ones; the method was immunoSEQ multiplex PCR. Of roughly 700,000 clones listed, roughly 88% are singletons. These data also featured in a second study, about human thymus T cells.

Material for sequencing was thymocytes. These receptors were obtained from a boy in the first two years of life with a congenital heart defect. Each CDR3 is given with its conserved first and last residue. D genes are given only for firm matches. A row's size may be missing; if present it is once, few, many or a size class.

j_call | d_call | v_call | clone_size | cdr3_aa | cdr3_nt
TRBJ2-1 | TRBD2 | TRBV30 | - | CAWSVSLTSGRANEQFF | TGTGCCTGGAGTGTGTCTCTGACTAGCGGGAGGGCCAATGAGCAGTTCTTC
TRBJ2-7 | TRBD2 | TRBV28 | - | CASSRSGSFVEQYF | TGTGCCAGCAGTCGCAGCGGGAGCTTCGTCGAGCAGTACTTC
TRBJ2-2 | - | TRBV2 | - | CASSEDGGRTGELFF | TGTGCCAGCAGTGAAGACGGAGGCCGTACCGGGGAGCTGTTTTTT
TRBJ2-1 | TRBD2 | TRBV28 | - | CASSCPHRGGGLAGEYNEQFF | TGTGCCAGCAGCTGCCCCCACAGGGGTGGGGGACTAGCGGGAGAGTACAATGAGCAGTTCTTC
TRBJ2-7 | TRBD2 | TRBV27 | - | CASSNSGQPFYEQYF | TGTGCCAGCAGCAATAGCGGGCAACCTTTCTACGAGCAGTACTTC
TRBJ2-3 | TRBD2 | TRBV10-3 | - | CAISESRIGAGPSTDTQYF | TGTGCCATCAGTGAGTCAAGAATCGGAGCGGGACCTAGCACAGATACGCAGTATTTT
TRBJ2-5 | TRBD1 | TRBV14 | - | CASSQDPPDRAGETQYF | TGTGCCAGCAGCCAAGATCCGCCGGACAGGGCTGGGGAGACCCAGTACTTC
TRBJ1-5 | - | TRBV7-8 | - | CASSLGWRKVNQPQHF | TGTGCCAGCAGCTTAGGGTGGAGGAAAGTCAATCAGCCCCAGCATTTT
TRBJ2-5 | - | TRBV19 | - | CAAQAGETQYF | TGTGCCGCGCAGGCGGGGGAGACCCAGTACTTC
TRBJ1-2 | - | TRBV21-1 | - | CASSKGGGYGYTF | TGTGCCAGCAGCAAAGGGGGGGGCTATGGCTACACCTTC
TRBJ1-2 | TRBD1 | TRBV5-5 | - | CASSPGQVYGYTF | TGTGCCAGCAGCCCGGGACAGGTCTATGGCTACACCTTC
TRBJ1-6 | - | TRBV30 | once | CAWSVDKENSPLHF | TGTGCCTGGAGTGTAGATAAGGAGAATTCACCCCTCCACTTT
TRBJ2-1 | TRBD2 | TRBV5-1 | - | CASSRTSGDYNEQFF | TGCGCCAGCAGCAGGACTAGCGGAGACTACAATGAGCAGTTCTTC
TRBJ2-1 | - | TRBV21-1 | once | CASSKPGLEYNEQFF | TGTGCCAGCAGCAAACCGGGACTGGAATACAATGAGCAGTTCTTC
TRBJ2-7 | - | TRBV27 | - | CASSPGRYSYEQYF | TGTGCCAGCAGTCCAGGGCGATACTCCTACGAGCAGTACTTC
TRBJ2-7 | - | TRBV30 | few | CALHSGTGKGLAHEQYF | TGTGCCTTGCATTCCGGGACAGGGAAGGGACTAGCCCACGAGCAGTACTTC
TRBJ2-7 | TRBD1 | TRBV5-5 | - | CASSPGQGPNYEQYF | TGTGCCAGCAGCCCGGGACAGGGTCCCAACTACGAGCAGTACTTC
TRBJ2-3 | - | TRBV18 | - | CASSPVGAHGDTQYF | TGTGCCAGCTCACCAGTGGGGGCGCACGGAGATACGCAGTATTTT
TRBJ2-3 | - | TRBV9 | - | CASSVGSGVITDTQYF | TGTGCCAGCAGCGTAGGGTCAGGGGTTATCACAGATACGCAGTATTTT
TRBJ2-6 | TRBD2 | TRBV27 | - | CASKDSPLLGGSGANVLTF | TGTGCCAGCAAGGACTCCCCCTTACTCGGGGGGTCTGGGGCCAACGTCCTGACTTTC
TRBJ2-1 | TRBD1 | TRBV12-5 | - | CASGSDRIGSDNEQFF | TGTGCTAGTGGTTCGGACAGGATAGGATCGGACAATGAGCAGTTCTTC
TRBJ2-2 | - | TRBV9 | - | CASSVDGSPGELFF | TGTGCCAGCAGCGTAGACGGGAGTCCCGGGGAGCTGTTTTTT
TRBJ2-7 | TRBD1 | TRBV6-9 | - | CASSSVRDSRVYEQYF | TGTGCCAGCAGTTCCGTCCGGGACAGTCGGGTCTACGAGCAGTACTTC
TRBJ1-5 | TRBD1 | TRBV7-2 | - | CASSMAGDRGRNQPQHF | TGTGCCAGCAGCATGGCCGGCGACAGGGGGAGGAATCAGCCCCAGCATTTT
TRBJ2-2 | TRBD2 | TRBV12-5 | - | CASGLVPSGRKSSGELFF | TGTGCTAGTGGTTTGGTACCTAGCGGAAGGAAGTCCTCCGGGGAGCTGTTTTTT
TRBJ2-1 | TRBD2 | TRBV16 | - | CASSQLEREAFPSRDEQFF | TGTGCCAGCAGCCAATTAGAGCGGGAGGCCTTCCCCTCTCGCGATGAGCAGTTCTTC
TRBJ1-6 | TRBD1 | TRBV30 | - | CAWNRTGKYNSPLHF | TGTGCCTGGAATCGGACAGGGAAGTATAATTCACCCCTCCACTTT
TRBJ2-7 | TRBD2 | TRBV30 | - | CAWSVLQRGTYEQYF | TGTGCCTGGAGTGTACTCCAGCGGGGCACCTACGAGCAGTACTTC
TRBJ2-3 | - | TRBV28 | - | CASSLWARDWLTDTQYF | TGTGCCAGCAGTTTATGGGCCCGGGACTGGCTCACAGATACGCAGTATTTT
TRBJ1-2 | TRBD1 | TRBV30 | - | CAWTTGGINGYTF | TGTGCCTGGACCACAGGGGGGATCAATGGCTACACCTTC
TRBJ1-5 | - | TRBV28 | once | CASSSPVRPQHF | TGTGCCAGCAGTTCACCGGTACGGCCCCAGCATTTT
TRBJ1-2 | - | TRBV6-1 | - | CASSGTDYKNYGYTF | TGTGCCAGCAGTGGGACAGACTACAAGAACTATGGCTACACCTTC
TRBJ1-2 | - | TRBV12-5 | - | CASGFPTPATERNGYTF | TGTGCTAGTGGTTTTCCTACCCCTGCGACAGAGAGGAATGGCTACACCTTC
TRBJ1-1 | - | TRBV25-1 | few | CASSESSKGTEAFF | TGTGCCAGCAGTGAATCTAGTAAGGGGACTGAAGCTTTCTTT
TRBJ1-1 | - | TRBV2 | few | CASSEVGHSNTEAFF | TGTGCCAGCAGTGAGGTGGGACACTCGAACACTGAAGCTTTCTTT
TRBJ2-7 | - | TRBV4-1 | - | CASSQEAGRFDEQYF | TGCGCCAGCAGCCAAGAGGCAGGGCGATTTGACGAGCAGTACTTC
TRBJ2-7 | TRBD2 | TRBV2 | - | CASSGIQGTSGISAQYF | TGTGCCAGCAGTGGGATACAGGGGACTAGCGGGATATCGGCGCAGTACTTC
TRBJ1-2 | - | TRBV25-1 | - | CASSPPGHNGYTF | TGTGCCAGCAGTCCTCCGGGACACAATGGCTACACCTTC
TRBJ1-1 | TRBD1 | TRBV19 | - | CASSPTGNRVNTEAFF | TGTGCCAGTAGTCCGACAGGGAATAGAGTGAACACTGAAGCTTTCTTT
TRBJ1-1 | - | TRBV27 | - | CASSLPGERGARTEAFF | TGTGCCAGCAGTTTACCCGGGGAACGGGGGGCAAGGACTGAAGCTTTCTTT
TRBJ2-7 | TRBD1 | TRBV27 | - | CASSPYRKQGGNSYEQYF | TGTGCCAGCAGTCCATACCGAAAACAGGGGGGCAACTCCTACGAGCAGTACTTC
TRBJ2-7 | TRBD2 | TRBV29-1 | - | CSVGKAGAYEQYF | TGCAGCGTTGGAAAGGCGGGAGCCTACGAGCAGTACTTC
TRBJ2-2 | - | TRBV30 | - | CAGGCTGELFF | TGTGCGGGCGGGTGCACCGGGGAGCTGTTTTTT
TRBJ2-7 | TRBD2 | TRBV11-2 | - | CASSLVGPLLAESSYEQYF | TGTGCCAGCAGCTTAGTGGGTCCACTACTAGCGGAAAGCTCCTACGAGCAGTACTTC
TRBJ1-2 | - | TRBV15 | - | CATSRDRRAGTSYTF | TGTGCCACCAGCAGAGATAGGAGGGCAGGGACCTCCTACACCTTC
TRBJ2-1 | TRBD2 | TRBV2 | once | CASTTSASGGSYNEQFF | TGTGCCAGCACCACCTCGGCCAGCGGGGGATCCTACAATGAGCAGTTCTTC
TRBJ2-7 | TRBD2 | TRBV5-1 | - | CASSQLVGGVGLYEQYF | TGCGCCAGCAGCCAGTTGGTGGGGGGGGTCGGGCTTTACGAGCAGTACTTC
TRBJ2-7 | TRBD1 | TRBV5-4 | - | CASSPGQGAYEQYF | TGTGCCAGCAGCCCGGGACAGGGGGCGTACGAGCAGTACTTC
TRBJ2-1 | - | TRBV9 | - | CASSVADRGAQNEQFF | TGTGCCAGCAGCGTAGCCGATCGGGGGGCACAGAATGAGCAGTTCTTC
TRBJ1-2 | - | TRBV28 | - | CASSQSQPPYGYTF | TGTGCCAGCAGTCAGTCACAGCCCCCCTATGGCTACACCTTC
TRBJ2-7 | TRBD2 | TRBV7-2 | - | CASSQRGGGRTYEQYF | TGTGCCAGCAGCCAACGGGGGGGCGGGAGGACCTACGAGCAGTACTTC
TRBJ2-1 | - | TRBV4-3 | - | CASRRTHPSSYNEQFF | TGCGCCAGCAGGCGAACTCACCCGAGCTCCTACAATGAGCAGTTCTTC
TRBJ1-5 | TRBD1 | TRBV27 | - | CASSPKSGTVICGNQPQHF | TGTGCCAGCAGTCCCAAATCCGGGACAGTAATATGTGGCAATCAGCCCCAGCATTTT
TRBJ2-3 | TRBD2 | TRBV15 | once | CATSPPRLSGGSSSDTQYF | TGTGCCACCAGCCCCCCACGATTATCGGGGGGAAGTAGCTCAGATACGCAGTATTTT
TRBJ1-1 | - | TRBV5-5 | - | CASSYRVPSRGAFF | TGTGCCAGCAGCTACAGGGTCCCTAGTAGGGGAGCTTTCTTT
TRBJ2-2 | - | TRBV11-2 | once | CASSLEGSGRTGELFF | TGTGCCAGCAGCTTAGAGGGATCGGGAAGAACCGGGGAGCTGTTTTTT
TRBJ1-1 | TRBD1 | TRBV27 | - | CASSKRQGADTEAFF | TGTGCCAGCAGTAAACGACAGGGGGCCGACACTGAAGCTTTCTTT
TRBJ2-7 | - | TRBV28 | - | CASSPRSLGRSYEQYF | TGTGCCAGCAGTCCACGGTCTCTGGGGAGGTCCTACGAGCAGTACTTC
TRBJ2-1 | TRBD2 | TRBV4-3 | few | CASREGLAGVEQFF | TGCGCCAGCAGGGAGGGACTAGCGGGAGTTGAGCAGTTCTTC